This entry lists 22 T cell receptor beta chains sequenced from one sample in a study of spatial heterogeneity in lung cancer. MiXCR was run by TCRdb on the 5' RACE reads, yielding one entry per CDR3 protein. Of over 10,000 distinct CDR3 sequences in the sample, roughly 15% were seen once. Regarding time point: sample taken at primary tumor resection. Researchers sequenced whole RNA taken from tumor, nontumor lung or frozen PBMC without sorting. This specimen consisted of PBMCs, obtained at surgery. Every receptor here comes from a male donor with early-stage non-small cell lung cancer.

This clonotype turned up a few times. The junction and the germline gene differ at one end; a read error may be behind it. V gene TRBV7-7 combines with J gene TRBJ2-7; 8 bases are shared with TRBD1. There are 13 residues in the CDR3. CDR1 is SSHAT and CDR2 is FNYEAQ in the germline V gene (reference sequence). CDR3 protein: CASSYGQGGEQYF. DNA of the CDR3: TGTGCTAGCAGCTATGGACAGGGCGGCGAGCAGTACTTC.

This clonotype was counted only a few times. Its ends do not fully match the called genes, so a read error is possible. V and J are TRBV7-9 and TRBJ2-7; no reliable D call. The CDR3 is 12 amino acids. Germline CDR1 reads SEHNR; CDR2 reads FQNEAQ (reference sequence). CDR3 DNA: TGTGCCAGCAGCCGGATCTCCTCCGAGCAGTACTTC. This translates into CASSRISSEQYF.

This clonotype was seen more than once but under ten times. At one of its ends the junction is not consistent with the germline gene, which may arise from a read error. The chain carries TRBV5-4 and TRBJ2-5, with D perhaps TRBD1 or TRBD2 (5 bases each). The CDR3 totals 15 residues. CDR1 SGHNT and CDR2 YYREEE come from the germline V gene (reference sequence). CDR3 residues: CVSSLAGAGTETQYF. DNA of the CDR3: TGTGTCAGCAGCTTGGCGGGCGCAGGGACGGAGACCCAGTACTTC. The whole variable domain, filled in from reference TRBV5-4 and TRBJ2-5, reads ETGVTQSPTHLIKTRGQQVTLRCSSQSGHNTVSWYQQALGQGPQFIFQYYREEENGRGNFPPRFSGLQFPNYSSELNVNALELDDSALYLCVSSLAGAGTETQYFGPGTRLLVL.

A few counts support this clonotype. CDR3 sequence reads: CASSKGGGTGPFTDTQYF. The CDR3 nucleotides are TGTGCCAGCAGCAAAGGAGGAGGGACAGGACCATTCACAGATACGCAGTATTTT. The chain recombines TRBV14 with TRBJ2-3; 8 nucleotides line up with TRBD1. Germline V gene lookup returns CDR1 SGHDN and CDR2 FVKESK. Trimming at V came to 5 bases and at J to 2 bases, leaving 15 bases not matched to a gene. CDR3 size: 18 residues.

V usage is TRBV11-2 and J usage is TRBJ2-1; tentative D call: TRBD1 (6 bases). V gave up 3 bases and J gave up 9 bases, with 15 bases separating them. Germline V gene data show CDR1 as SGHAT and CDR2 as FQNNGV. The CDR3 totals 14 residues. DNA of the CDR3: TGTGCCAGCAGCTTCTCAGGTAGGGGGAGTGAGCAGTTCTTC. This sequence encodes CASSFSGRGSEQFF. The full variable domain, rest sourced from reference TRBV11-2 and TRBJ2-1, is EAGVAQSPRYKIIEKRQSVAFWCNPISGHATLYWYQQILGQGPKLLIQFQNNGVVDDSQLPKDRFSAERLKGVDSTLKIQPAKLEDSAVYLCASSFSGRGSEQFFGPGTRLTVL.

V gene TRBV7-9 combines with J gene TRBJ2-5; 12 bases fit TRBD2. The germline gives CDR1 SEHNR, CDR2 FQNEAQ (reference sequence). The junction had 6 bases not matched to a gene; V was cut back by 6 bases and J by 1 base. CDR3 size: 16 residues. CDR3 sequence: CASRLRTSGAQETQYF. In nucleotides, the CDR3 is TGTGCCAGCAGGCTCCGGACTAGCGGGGCCCAAGAGACCCAGTACTTC.

This clonotype occurred a few times. The chain is built from TRBV27 and TRBJ2-3; 9 bases align to TRBD2. The germline V gene encodes CDR1 MNHEY and CDR2 SMNVEV (reference sequence). The CDR3 contains 17 residues. Trimming cost V 7 bases and J 0 bases; bases outside gene matches: 11. This CDR3 reads CASTERGATTSTDTQYF. The CDR3 DNA reads TGTGCCAGCACAGAGCGGGGGGCCACTACCAGCACAGATACGCAGTATTTT.

As DNA, the CDR3 is TGTGCCGCAGGGATCCCCTACAATGAGCAGTTCTTC. It translates to CAAGIPYNEQFF. The chain couples TRBV6-2 or TRBV6-3 to TRBJ2-1, with a possible D match to TRBD1 (5 bases). Looked up from germline, CDR1 is MNHEY and CDR2 is SVGEGT. The V end lost 11 bases, the J end lost 2 bases, and 10 bases lay between the germline ends. The CDR3 consists of 12 residues.

There are many counts of this clonotype. This rearrangement joins TRBV5-1 to TRBJ2-5; TRBD2 is a possible D gene (5 bases). V dropped 2 bases and J dropped 3 bases, with 11 bases sitting between them. The germline V gene encodes CDR1 SGHRS and CDR2 YFSETQ. This CDR3 has 14 amino acids. As DNA, the CDR3 is TGCGCCAGCAGCTTCGGGGTAGGAGAAGAGACCCAGTACTTC. This codes for CASSFGVGEETQYF.

In this sample, this clonotype turned up a few times. The rearrangement joins TRBV29-1 to TRBJ2-3; D is tentatively TRBD1 or TRBD2 (6 bases each). The germline V and J ends were trimmed by 6 bases and 1 base, with 20 bases remaining between them. The CDR3 totals 16 residues. Germline CDR1 reads SQVTM; CDR2 reads ANQGSEA. CDR3 sequence (DNA): TGCAGCGTAGACGGGAAGCAGGGGAGGCGCACAGATACGCAGTATTTT. Its protein is CSVDGKQGRRTDTQYF.

The V gene is TRBV20-1, the J gene TRBJ2-7; tentatively, D is TRBD1 or TRBD2 (5 bases each). CDR1 and CDR2 (germline): DFQATT, SNEGSKA (reference sequence). CDR3 size: 13 residues. Trimming removed 5 bases from V and 0 bases from J, with 11 bases in between. The CDR3 region is CSAGGSVSYEQYF. As DNA, the CDR3 is TGCAGTGCTGGGGGATCTGTCTCCTACGAGCAGTACTTC.

At least ten counts were recorded for this clonotype. The chain uses TRBV10-3 and TRBJ2-4; D is ambiguous. The length of the CDR3 is 15 residues. From germline, CDR1 is ENHRY and CDR2 SYGVKD. The V end was cut by 3 bases, the J end by 0 bases, with 9 bases between. The CDR3 loop reads CAISDGFIAKNIQYF. The CDR3 nucleotides are TGTGCCATCAGTGATGGCTTTATAGCCAAAAACATTCAGTACTTC.

This clonotype has ten or more counts. The chain links TRBV2 to TRBJ2-1, with a possible D match to TRBD1 (6 bases). V dropped 3 bases and J dropped 0 bases, with 9 bases sitting between them. Germline lookup yields CDR1 SNHLY and CDR2 FYNNEI. CDR3 length: 15 residues. CDR3: CASSEGTFSYNEQFF. The CDR3 nucleotides are TGTGCCAGCAGTGAGGGGACATTCTCCTACAATGAGCAGTTCTTC. Full variable domain (missing parts from reference TRBV2 and TRBJ2-1): EPEVTQTPSHQVTQMGQEVILRCVPISNHLYFYWYRQILGQKVEFLVSFYNNEISEKSEIFDDQFSVERPDGSNFTLKIRSTKLEDSAMYFCASSEGTFSYNEQFFGPGTRLTVL.

J is TRBJ2-3 and V is TRBV6-2 or TRBV6-3, with D possibly being TRBD1 (5 bases). V was cut by 2 bases and J by 0 bases, with 18 bases left in between. The germline gives CDR1 MNHEY, CDR2 SVGEGT. The CDR3 is 18 amino acids. The CDR3 DNA sequence: TGTGCCAGCAGTTACATCGATCTCGCAGGGTATAGCACAGATACGCAGTATTTT. Translating gives CASSYIDLAGYSTDTQYF.

The chain is built from TRBV20-1 and TRBJ2-7; 9 bases line up with TRBD2. This CDR3 spans 15 amino acids. J was trimmed by 2 bases and V by 4 bases; bases with no gene match: 9. Germline CDR1 DFQATT, CDR2 SNEGSKA (reference sequence). CDR3 in amino acids: CSATPLAGYTYEQYF. In nucleotides, the CDR3 is TGCAGTGCTACGCCTCTAGCGGGGTATACCTACGAGCAGTACTTC.

The chain is built from TRBV5-1 and TRBJ2-7; D not certain. The germline V gene has CDR1 SGHRS and CDR2 YFSETQ. This CDR3 region has 14 residues. The germline V and J ends were trimmed by 4 bases and 1 base, with 12 bases remaining between them. CDR3 amino acids: CASSNPGGSYEQYF. The CDR3 DNA is TGCGCCAGCAGCAATCCAGGCGGTTCCTACGAGCAGTACTTC.

This sequence joins TRBV13 and TRBJ1-2; no firm D call. The CDR3 has 13 amino acids. Trimming shortened V by 1 base and J by 2 bases, and 5 bases separated the two germline ends. Germline assignment: CDR1 PRHDT and CDR2 FYEKMQ (reference sequence). CDR3 sequence reads: CASSLERNYGYTF. The CDR3, as DNA: TGTGCCAGCAGCTTAGAGCGAAACTATGGCTACACCTTC.

Only a few counts were recorded for this clonotype. V and J are TRBV5-1 and TRBJ1-1, with TRBD1 identical over 9 bases. Germline CDR1 reads SGHRS; CDR2 reads YFSETQ. The CDR3 length is 13 residues. J lost 3 bases, V lost 5 bases, and 2 bases had no gene match. This CDR3 reads CASRRDRDTEAFF. CDR3 in DNA: TGCGCCAGCAGACGGGACAGGGACACTGAAGCTTTCTTT.

This clonotype was seen repeatedly, ten times or more. The chain carries TRBV10-1 and TRBJ2-1; D not certain. Germline lookup yields CDR1 WNHNN and CDR2 SYGVQD (reference sequence). The CDR3 length is 13 residues. The ends were cut back, 1 base at V and 12 bases at J, with 13 bases in the middle. For the CDR3, the DNA is TGCGCCAGCAGTGAGTACGACACCTTAGGGCAGTTCTTC. This translates into CASSEYDTLGQFF.

The sample holds one count of this clonotype. The genes are TRBV7-9 and TRBJ1-4; weak D call: TRBD1 (6 bases). This CDR3 spans 14 amino acids. Germline V gene lookup returns CDR1 SEHNR and CDR2 FQNEAQ (reference sequence). The V gene lost 5 bases and the J gene lost 8 bases, with 15 bases spanning the gap. The CDR3 spells CASSHGQLGEKLFF. In DNA form, the CDR3 reads TGTGCCAGCAGCCACGGACAGCTGGGCGAAAAACTGTTTTTT.

The CDR3 reads CASSYGRGETQYF. The CDR3 DNA reads as TGTGCCAGCAGTTACGGAAGGGGAGAGACCCAGTACTTC. V and J are TRBV6-2 or TRBV6-3 and TRBJ2-5; possible D gene TRBD1, 5 bases. The CDR3 covers 13 residues. The V end was cut by 2 bases, the J end by 4 bases, with 8 bases between. CDR1 is MNHEY, CDR2 SVGEGT, per germline.

V usage is TRBV5-1 and J usage is TRBJ1-5; 7 bases agree with TRBD1. The V gene end was trimmed by 3 bases and the J gene end by 0 bases; junction bases not matched to a gene: 3. Germline V gene lookup returns CDR1 SGHRS and CDR2 YFSETQ. The CDR3 extends over 15 amino acids. CDR3 DNA: TGCGCCAGCAGCTCGGGGGACAGTAGCAATCAGCCCCAGCATTTT. It encodes CASSSGDSSNQPQHF.